This T cell receptor beta chain was sequenced for a study of blood T cell repertoires in COVID-19. Background on the study: Sites in the United States, Italy and Spain provided acute and convalescent COVID-19 samples. T cells, B-cell-depleted T cells, or PBMCs provided the cDNA or gDNA that served as material.

V was pared by 4 bases and J by 5 bases, with 7 bases of the junction left unmatched. Germline V gives CDR1 MGHRA, CDR2 YSYEKL. This CDR3 has 15 amino acids. Libraries were prepared by immunoSEQ multiplex PCR; TCRdb keeps only in-frame clonotypes and omits some of them. This table holds about 75,000 clones, 70% to 85% found once. This TCR came from a woman aged 50 to 60 with acute or convalescent COVID-19. The sequenced sample consisted of peripheral blood. The chain recombines TRBV4-1 with TRBJ2-5; 10 positions match TRBD2. CDR3 loop: CASSRLGLAPETQYF. The CDR3 bases are TGCGCCAGCAGCCGACTGGGACTAGCGCCGGAGACCCAGTACTTC.